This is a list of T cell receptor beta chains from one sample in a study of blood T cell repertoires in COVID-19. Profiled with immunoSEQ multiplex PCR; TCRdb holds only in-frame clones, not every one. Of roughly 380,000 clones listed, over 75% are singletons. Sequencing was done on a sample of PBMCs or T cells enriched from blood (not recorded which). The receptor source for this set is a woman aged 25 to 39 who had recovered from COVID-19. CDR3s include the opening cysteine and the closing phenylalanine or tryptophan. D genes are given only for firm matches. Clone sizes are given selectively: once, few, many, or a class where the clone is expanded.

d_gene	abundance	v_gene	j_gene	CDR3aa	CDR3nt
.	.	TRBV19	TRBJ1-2	CASRPGTNYGYTF	TGTGCCAGTAGGCCCGGGACTAACTATGGCTACACCTTC
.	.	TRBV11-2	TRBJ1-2	CASSPPAGEIGNGYTF	TGTGCCAGCAGCCCCCCCGCGGGGGAAATAGGCAATGGCTACACCTTC
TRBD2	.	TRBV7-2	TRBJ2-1	CASTLRGLAGGEEQFF	TGTGCCAGCACCCTTAGAGGACTAGCGGGAGGTGAGGAGCAGTTCTTC
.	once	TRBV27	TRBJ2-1	CASRLAGNEQFF	TGTGCCAGCAGACTAGCCGGCAATGAGCAGTTCTTC
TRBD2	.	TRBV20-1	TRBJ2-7	CSASGGSSYEQYF	TGCAGTGCTAGTGGCGGGAGCTCCTACGAGCAGTACTTC
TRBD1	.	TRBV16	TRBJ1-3	CASSPQGTGNLNSGNTIYF	TGTGCCAGCAGCCCCCAAGGGACAGGGAACCTCAACTCTGGAAACACCATATATTTT
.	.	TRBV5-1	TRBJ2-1	CASSLMLTGVDNEQFF	TGCGCCAGCAGCTTGATGTTGACTGGAGTTGACAATGAGCAGTTCTTC
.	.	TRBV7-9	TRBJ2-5	CASSLFGGQWETQYF	TGTGCCAGCAGCTTATTCGGGGGGCAATGGGAGACCCAGTACTTC
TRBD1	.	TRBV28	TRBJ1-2	CASSAPGQGGYGYTF	TGTGCCAGCAGTGCACCGGGCCAGGGGGGTTATGGCTACACCTTC
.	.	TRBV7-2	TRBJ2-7	CASSPPGTRTYEQYF	TGTGCCAGCAGCCCCCCAGGGACACGTACCTACGAGCAGTACTTC
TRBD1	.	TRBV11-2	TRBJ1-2	CASSSDRDPNYGYTF	TGTGCCAGCAGCTCGGACAGGGACCCTAACTATGGCTACACCTTC
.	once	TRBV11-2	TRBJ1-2	CASSLDSGVGYTF	TGTGCCAGCAGCTTAGATAGCGGAGTGGGCTACACCTTC
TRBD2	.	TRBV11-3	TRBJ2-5	CASSSREGETQYF	TGTGCCAGCAGCAGCAGGGAGGGAGAGACCCAGTACTTC
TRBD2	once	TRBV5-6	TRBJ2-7	CASSLNPSGSLDEQYF	TGTGCCAGCAGCCTGAACCCGAGCGGGAGTCTCGACGAGCAGTACTTC
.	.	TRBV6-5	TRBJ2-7	CASATGSSYEQYF	TGTGCCAGCGCGACTGGGAGCTCCTACGAGCAGTACTTC
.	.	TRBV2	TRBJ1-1	CASDSGMNTEAFF	TGTGCCAGCGATTCAGGGATGAACACTGAAGCTTTCTTT
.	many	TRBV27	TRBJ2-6	CASTLRSSGANVLTF	TGTGCCAGCACCCTACGGAGCTCTGGGGCCAACGTCCTGACTTTC
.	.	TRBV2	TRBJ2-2	CASTGNTGELFF	TGTGCCAGCACGGGAAACACCGGGGAGCTGTTTTTT
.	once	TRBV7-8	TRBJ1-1	CASSLTGTEAFF	TGTGCCAGCAGCCTCACGGGCACTGAAGCTTTCTTT
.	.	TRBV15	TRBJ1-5	CATRGGGDQPQHF	TGTGCCACCAGGGGAGGTGGGGATCAGCCCCAGCATTTT
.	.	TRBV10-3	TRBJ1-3	CAISESTAGNTIYF	TGTGCCATCAGTGAGTCAACAGCTGGAAACACCATATATTTT
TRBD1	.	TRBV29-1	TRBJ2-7	CSAGDRDRGYEQYF	TGCAGCGCCGGAGATCGGGACAGGGGGTACGAGCAGTACTTC
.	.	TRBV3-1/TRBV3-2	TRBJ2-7	CASSQEVAAGTYEQYF	TGTGCCAGCAGCCAAGAGGTAGCGGCAGGCACCTACGAGCAGTACTTC